This T cell receptor (beta chain) was profiled in a study of T cells after yellow fever vaccination. This CDR3 has 12 residues. CDR1 and CDR2 from the germline V gene are SQVTM and ANQGSEA. Germline trimming cut 7 bases from V and 6 bases from J; bases unmatched to any gene: 8. In its sample, this clonotype was seen many times. Its antigen is not identified. MiXCR, run by TCRdb on the 5' RACE reads, gives a single entry per CDR3 protein. The sample holds 250,000 or so distinct CDR3 sequences, roughly 3.7% seen once. Whole-study results and caveats: The presence of abundant clonotypes contaminating from the bulk population was possible in FACS-sorted repertoires.

The clonotype was recovered from a man aged 18 to 29 who received the YFV17D yellow fever vaccine. The input for sequencing was PBMCs, taken 15 days after the yellow fever booster vaccination. The rearrangement joins TRBV29-1 to TRBJ2-7, with 8 positions matching TRBD1. The DNA of the CDR3 is TGCAGCGCTCGGACAGGGTCCGGCGAGCAGTACTTC. Translated: CSARTGSGEQYF.